This TCR beta chain was recorded in a study of blood T cell repertoires in COVID-19. Study information: Sources were T cells, B-cell-depleted T cells, or PBMCs; the material itself was cDNA or gDNA.

Germline V CDR1 and CDR2: LGHDT, YNNKEL (reference sequence). Trimming removed 2 bases from V and 4 bases from J; junction bases left unmatched: 13. CDR3 length: 17 residues. Study processing details: Amplified reference gene primers provided the basis for estimating nucleated cell counts. The table came from immunoSEQ multiplex PCR; TCRdb's copy has only in-frame clones and leaves some out. V, J and clone size reflect that table, while D and trimming were determined from the DNA. Here the sample spans about 240,000 clones, 82% being singletons. The chain is built from TRBV3-1 (or the pseudogene TRBV3-2) and TRBJ2-5; 7 nucleotides match TRBD2. The clonotype comes from a woman aged 70-85 years with acute or convalescent COVID-19. Sequencing was carried out using peripheral blood. As DNA, the CDR3 is TGTGCCAGCAGCCAAATGGCTAGCGGAACCTGGGGAGAGACCCAGTACTTC. This sequence encodes CASSQMASGTWGETQYF.